Below are 10 T cell receptor beta chains sequenced from a single sample in a study of blood T cell repertoires in COVID-19. TCRdb's copy holds only in-frame clones and misses some; the assay was immunoSEQ multiplex PCR. The top ten hold around a tenth of the sample, which has fewer than 60,000 clones, 82% seen once. The source material was peripheral blood. These receptors were taken from an older man with COVID-19, enrolled during active disease.

This chain connects TRBV10-2 to TRBJ2-5, with TRBD2 matching over 8 bases. CDR1 is WSHSY and CDR2 is SAAADI in the germline V gene. The V gene end was trimmed by 1 base and the J gene end by 9 bases; junction bases not matched to a gene: 13. This CDR3 has 16 residues. Here the CDR3 DNA reads TGCGCCAGCAGTGAGTTACCGCAGGGGAGTAGCGGGGCCCAGTACTTC. It codes for CASSELPQGSSGAQYF.

The V call is TRBV4-1, the J call TRBJ1-1; D possibly corresponds to TRBD1 (5 bases). V was cut by 0 bases and J by 4 bases, with 12 bases left in between. The CDR3 totals 15 residues. Germline lookup yields CDR1 MGHRA and CDR2 YSYEKL. As DNA, the CDR3 is TGCGCCAGCAGCCAAGAGCCGGGGCGGGGCACTGAAGCTTTCTTT. Translation: CASSQEPGRGTEAFF.

This clone has only one observation. J is TRBJ2-5 and V is TRBV18, with D possibly matching TRBD2 (6 bases). The CDR3 length is 13 residues. Deletions cut 6 bases from V and 5 bases from J, with 13 bases between. Germline V gene data show CDR1 as KGHSH and CDR2 as LQKENI. The CDR3 nucleotides read TGTGCCAGCTCGCAGGAGGGCGGGGAGACCCAGTACTTC. This encodes CASSQEGGETQYF.

V usage is TRBV7-9 and J usage is TRBJ1-5; 7 positions agree with TRBD1. This CDR3 spans 14 amino acids. The trim removed 5 bases at V and 3 bases at J, leaving 4 bases unmatched. The germline V gene has CDR1 SEHNR and CDR2 FQNEAQ (reference sequence). CDR3 sequence (DNA): TGTGCCAGCAGCCAGGGGGACAACAATCAGCCCCAGCATTTT. Protein product: CASSQGDNNQPQHF.

This chain joins TRBV20-1 and TRBJ1-2, with a weak D call TRBD1 (5 bases). The CDR3 runs 11 residues. Looked up from germline, CDR1 is DFQATT and CDR2 is SNEGSKA (reference sequence). Trimming removed 2 bases from V and 6 bases from J, with 7 bases in between. The CDR3 protein is CSARQGNGYTF. The CDR3 bases are TGCAGTGCTAGACAGGGTAATGGCTACACCTTC.

The chain combines TRBV28 with TRBJ1-5; 8 nucleotides line up with TRBD1. With 7 bases clipped from V and 4 bases from J, the junction kept 6 bases outside the gene matches. The CDR3 runs 14 residues. Germline assignment: CDR1 MDHEN and CDR2 SYDVKM. The DNA for the CDR3 is TGTGCCAGCACCCGGACAGGGATTAATCAGCCCCAGCATTTT. Translation gives CASTRTGINQPQHF.

This chain joins TRBV4-3 and TRBJ1-6; D is unclear. The germline CDR1 and CDR2 sequences are LGHNA and YSLEER. Trimming pared 0 bases from V and 4 bases from J, leaving 10 bases between. The CDR3 loop spans 16 amino acids. The CDR3 region is CASSQDGAVYNSPLHF. The CDR3 DNA is TGCGCCAGCAGCCAAGATGGCGCGGTGTATAATTCACCCCTCCACTTT.

The chain recombines TRBV10-3 with TRBJ1-1, with TRBD1 matching over 8 bases. This CDR3 contains 15 residues. The ends lost 10 bases at V and 2 bases at J; junction bases unmatched: 12. Germline CDR1 reads ENHRY; CDR2 reads SYGVKD. In DNA form, the CDR3 reads TGTGCCACGATCGGACAGGGAGGCTTCAACACTGAAGCTTTCTTT. Protein product: CATIGQGGFNTEAFF.

The table lists this clone with a count of one. CDR3 protein: CASSEETGPGTEAFF. CDR3 DNA sequence: TGTGCCAGCAGTGAAGAGACAGGGCCGGGCACTGAAGCTTTCTTT. The chain combines TRBV6-1 with TRBJ1-1; 7 nucleotides agree with TRBD1. Germline V gene lookup returns CDR1 MNHNS and CDR2 SASEGT. V lost 1 base, J lost 4 bases, and 6 bases stayed unmatched. The CDR3 length is 15 residues.

V and J are TRBV27 and TRBJ2-4; TRBD2 aligns across 7 bases. V shed 4 bases, J shed 12 bases, and the junction held 18 bases outside the gene matches. The CDR3 covers 16 residues. Germline values: CDR1 MNHEY, CDR2 SMNVEV (reference sequence). CDR3: CASSSVGLVRRDYQYF. The CDR3 nucleotides are TGTGCCAGCAGTTCGGTGGGTTTAGTGAGGCGGGACTATCAGTACTTC.